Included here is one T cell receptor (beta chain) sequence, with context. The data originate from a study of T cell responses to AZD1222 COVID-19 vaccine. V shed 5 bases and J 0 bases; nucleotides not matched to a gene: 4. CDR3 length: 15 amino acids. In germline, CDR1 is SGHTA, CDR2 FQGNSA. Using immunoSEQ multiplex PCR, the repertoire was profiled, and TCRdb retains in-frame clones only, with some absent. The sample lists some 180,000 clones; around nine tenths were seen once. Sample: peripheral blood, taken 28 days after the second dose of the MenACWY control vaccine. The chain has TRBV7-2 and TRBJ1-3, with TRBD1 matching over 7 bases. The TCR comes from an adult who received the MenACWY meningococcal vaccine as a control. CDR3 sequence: CASSPTGFSGNTIYF. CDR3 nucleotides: TGTGCCAGCAGCCCGACAGGGTTCTCTGGAAACACCATATATTTT.